This is a list of T cell receptor beta chains from one sample in a study of T cells after yellow fever vaccination. TCRdb ran MiXCR on the 5' RACE reads and lists one entry per CDR3 protein. This table holds hundreds of thousands of distinct CDR3 sequences, roughly 4.3% found once. This specimen was PBMCs, taken 5 days after the yellow fever booster vaccination. These receptors were taken from a man between 18 and 29 years old who received the YFV17D yellow fever vaccine. Each CDR3 is given with its conserved first and last residue. The order of the fields is CDR3 protein, CDR3 DNA, clone size, V gene, D gene, J gene. The D gene is left open where the match is weak. A clone size is listed for some rows: how often the clone was seen (once, few, many), or a class if it is expanded.

CDR3 protein: CASSDGQNNQPQHF
CDR3 DNA: TGTGCCAGCAGTGACGGACAGAACAATCAGCCCCAGCATTTT
clone size: many
V gene: TRBV25-1
D gene: .
J gene: TRBJ1-5

CDR3 protein: CATAPAGSYNEQFF
CDR3 DNA: TGTGCCACCGCCCCCGCCGGCTCCTACAATGAGCAGTTCTTC
clone size: many
V gene: TRBV24-1
D gene: .
J gene: TRBJ2-1

CDR3 protein: CASSLASAGGYSYEQYF
CDR3 DNA: TGCGCCAGCAGCTTGGCGTCCGCGGGGGGCTACTCCTACGAGCAGTACTTC
clone size: many
V gene: TRBV5-1
D gene: TRBD2
J gene: TRBJ2-7

CDR3 protein: CASSFAETGYTF
CDR3 DNA: TGTGCCAGCAGCTTTGCTGAAACCGGCTACACCTTC
clone size: few
V gene: TRBV5-4
D gene: .
J gene: TRBJ1-2

CDR3 protein: CALGGVTEAFF
CDR3 DNA: TGTGCCCTTGGAGGGGTCACTGAAGCTTTCTTT
clone size: .
V gene: TRBV12-3/TRBV12-4
D gene: .
J gene: TRBJ1-1

CDR3 protein: CASSVIGRADQETQYF
CDR3 DNA: TGTGCCAGCAGCGTAATAGGCAGGGCGGACCAAGAGACCCAGTACTTC
clone size: .
V gene: TRBV7-9
D gene: .
J gene: TRBJ2-5

CDR3 protein: CASSAPGTGFSYTF
CDR3 DNA: TGTGCCAGCTCAGCGCCCGGGACAGGGTTCAGCTACACCTTC
clone size: .
V gene: TRBV18
D gene: TRBD1
J gene: TRBJ1-2

CDR3 protein: CASSLAAGGLGTDTQYF
CDR3 DNA: TGTGCCAGCAGCTTAGCTGCCGGGGGCCTTGGCACAGATACGCAGTATTTT
clone size: .
V gene: TRBV7-8
D gene: .
J gene: TRBJ2-3

CDR3 protein: CASSFGTDSQPQHF
CDR3 DNA: TGTGCCAGCAGCTTCGGGACCGACAGTCAGCCCCAGCATTTT
clone size: .
V gene: TRBV3-1
D gene: .
J gene: TRBJ1-5

CDR3 protein: CSADRAPFSYEQYF
CDR3 DNA: TGCAGTGCTGACAGGGCCCCCTTTTCCTACGAGCAGTACTTC
clone size: many
V gene: TRBV20-1
D gene: TRBD1
J gene: TRBJ2-7

CDR3 protein: CASGRDSNSPLHF
CDR3 DNA: TGTGCCAGCGGCCGGGACAGTAATTCACCCCTCCACTTT
clone size: few
V gene: TRBV7-2
D gene: TRBD1
J gene: TRBJ1-6

CDR3 protein: CASSPPGTSGGIADTQYF
CDR3 DNA: TGCGCCAGCAGCCCCCCCGGAACTAGCGGGGGCATCGCAGATACGCAGTATTTT
clone size: .
V gene: TRBV5-1
D gene: TRBD2
J gene: TRBJ2-3

CDR3 protein: CASSRGTGISSPLHF
CDR3 DNA: TGTGCCAGCAGTAGGGGGACAGGGATTAGTTCACCCCTCCACTTT
clone size: .
V gene: TRBV6-5
D gene: TRBD1
J gene: TRBJ1-6

CDR3 protein: CSAYGGQGLRETQYF
CDR3 DNA: TGCAGTGCTTATGGCGGACAGGGACTACGAGAGACCCAGTACTTC
clone size: few
V gene: TRBV20-1
D gene: .
J gene: TRBJ2-5

CDR3 protein: CASSLGAGVSSYEQYF
CDR3 DNA: TGTGCCAGCAGCTTAGGAGCGGGGGTTAGCTCCTACGAGCAGTACTTC
clone size: few
V gene: TRBV7-9
D gene: TRBD2
J gene: TRBJ2-7

CDR3 protein: CASSQVAVQTQPQHF
CDR3 DNA: TGCGCCAGCAGCCAAGTAGCTGTACAGACCCAGCCCCAGCATTTT
clone size: few
V gene: TRBV4-3
D gene: .
J gene: TRBJ1-5

CDR3 protein: CASSELDQAHEQYF
CDR3 DNA: TGTGCCAGCAGTGAATTGGACCAGGCCCACGAGCAGTACTTC
clone size: few
V gene: TRBV25-1
D gene: .
J gene: TRBJ2-7

CDR3 protein: CASSSSLITEAFF
CDR3 DNA: TGTGCCAGCAGCTCCAGTTTGATAACTGAAGCTTTCTTT
clone size: .
V gene: TRBV7-2
D gene: .
J gene: TRBJ1-1

CDR3 protein: CASSSDGFSGNTIYF
CDR3 DNA: TGTGCCAGCAGCTCGGACGGATTCTCTGGAAACACCATATATTTT
clone size: few
V gene: TRBV7-2
D gene: .
J gene: TRBJ1-3

CDR3 protein: CASSQARLASYEQYF
CDR3 DNA: TGCGCCAGCAGCCAAGCCCGGCTCGCCTCCTACGAGCAGTACTTC
clone size: .
V gene: TRBV4-3
D gene: .
J gene: TRBJ2-7

CDR3 protein: CASSLIPEGTEAFF
CDR3 DNA: TGTGCCAGCAGCTTGATACCTGAGGGGACTGAAGCTTTCTTT
clone size: .
V gene: TRBV5-4
D gene: .
J gene: TRBJ1-1

CDR3 protein: CASSPTTDNEQFF
CDR3 DNA: TGTGCCAGCTCACCAACGACAGACAATGAGCAGTTCTTC
clone size: many
V gene: TRBV18
D gene: .
J gene: TRBJ2-1

CDR3 protein: CASSQVLREQYF
CDR3 DNA: TGTGCCAGCAGCCAAGTGTTACGCGAGCAGTACTTC
clone size: .
V gene: TRBV3-2
D gene: .
J gene: TRBJ2-7

CDR3 protein: CASRRGLDYGYTF
CDR3 DNA: TGTGCCAGCAGACGGGGCTTAGACTATGGCTACACCTTC
clone size: many
V gene: TRBV7-3
D gene: .
J gene: TRBJ1-2

CDR3 protein: CASSQDPDRGRKLFF
CDR3 DNA: TGCGCCAGCAGCCAAGATCCGGACAGGGGGAGGAAACTGTTTTTT
clone size: few
V gene: TRBV4-3
D gene: TRBD1
J gene: TRBJ1-4

CDR3 protein: CASSPMDDYGYTF
CDR3 DNA: TGTGCCAGCTCACCAATGGACGACTATGGCTACACCTTC
clone size: few
V gene: TRBV18
D gene: .
J gene: TRBJ1-2

CDR3 protein: CASSFAGGGEQFF
CDR3 DNA: TGTGCCAGCAGCTTTGCGGGGGGTGGTGAGCAGTTCTTC
clone size: .
V gene: TRBV12-3/TRBV12-4
D gene: TRBD2
J gene: TRBJ2-1

CDR3 protein: CASSQDVGGFGELFF
CDR3 DNA: TGCGCCAGCAGCCAAGATGTAGGCGGTTTTGGGGAGCTGTTTTTT
clone size: few
V gene: TRBV4-3
D gene: .
J gene: TRBJ2-2

CDR3 protein: CASSVAGRSATNEKLFF
CDR3 DNA: TGTGCCAGCAGCGTAGCGGGCCGATCTGCAACTAATGAAAAACTGTTTTTT
clone size: .
V gene: TRBV9
D gene: .
J gene: TRBJ1-4

CDR3 protein: CASSYSSVNYGYTF
CDR3 DNA: TGTGCCAGCAGTTACTCCTCGGTTAACTATGGCTACACCTTC
clone size: few
V gene: TRBV6-5
D gene: .
J gene: TRBJ1-2

CDR3 protein: CASSRQETDTQYF
CDR3 DNA: TGTGCCAGCAGCCGACAGGAAACAGATACGCAGTATTTT
clone size: .
V gene: TRBV5-4
D gene: .
J gene: TRBJ2-3

CDR3 protein: CASEEGKLFF
CDR3 DNA: TGTGCCAGCGAGGAGGGAAAACTGTTTTTT
clone size: few
V gene: TRBV25-1
D gene: .
J gene: TRBJ1-4

CDR3 protein: CASSSPPRTSGGRDTQYF
CDR3 DNA: TGTGCCAGCAGCTCACCCCCGAGGACTAGCGGGGGGAGAGATACGCAGTATTTT
clone size: many
V gene: TRBV7-9
D gene: TRBD2
J gene: TRBJ2-3

CDR3 protein: CASSEQGGTGELFF
CDR3 DNA: TGTGCCAGCAGCGAACAGGGGGGCACCGGGGAGCTGTTTTTT
clone size: many
V gene: TRBV7-9
D gene: TRBD1
J gene: TRBJ2-2

CDR3 protein: CASSPPVSQTEEKLFF
CDR3 DNA: TGTGCCAGCTCACCACCGGTGTCACAGACGGAGGAAAAACTGTTTTTT
clone size: .
V gene: TRBV18
D gene: .
J gene: TRBJ1-4

CDR3 protein: CAFRGNGYTF
CDR3 DNA: TGTGCCTTCAGGGGGAATGGCTACACCTTC
clone size: few
V gene: TRBV30
D gene: TRBD1
J gene: TRBJ1-2

CDR3 protein: CATSDRWVLGGEQFF
CDR3 DNA: TGTGCCACCAGTGACCGGTGGGTCCTAGGTGGTGAGCAGTTCTTC
clone size: .
V gene: TRBV24-1
D gene: .
J gene: TRBJ2-1

CDR3 protein: CASSVYRPNTGELFF
CDR3 DNA: TGTGCCAGCAGTGTGTACAGGCCCAACACCGGGGAGCTGTTTTTT
clone size: few
V gene: TRBV2
D gene: .
J gene: TRBJ2-2

CDR3 protein: CSVVAGGQPQHF
CDR3 DNA: TGCAGCGTTGTGGCAGGAGGACAGCCCCAGCATTTT
clone size: few
V gene: TRBV29-1
D gene: .
J gene: TRBJ1-5

CDR3 protein: CSARDPGALSYEQFF
CDR3 DNA: TGCAGTGCTAGAGATCCGGGGGCCCTCAGCTATGAGCAGTTCTTC
clone size: many
V gene: TRBV20-1
D gene: .
J gene: TRBJ2-1

CDR3 protein: CSVDRAETQYF
CDR3 DNA: TGCAGCGTTGATAGGGCGGAGACCCAGTACTTC
clone size: many
V gene: TRBV29-1
D gene: .
J gene: TRBJ2-5

CDR3 protein: CASSFSRGLGTDTQYF
CDR3 DNA: TGTGCCAGCAGCTTCAGTAGGGGTCTGGGCACAGATACGCAGTATTTT
clone size: .
V gene: TRBV5-4
D gene: .
J gene: TRBJ2-3

CDR3 protein: CASSLLCLTGWTDTQYF
CDR3 DNA: TGTGCCAGCAGTTTATTGTGTTTGACAGGGTGGACAGATACGCAGTATTTT
clone size: many
V gene: TRBV27
D gene: TRBD1
J gene: TRBJ2-3

CDR3 protein: CASTPPLWGGEETEAFF
CDR3 DNA: TGTGCCAGCACCCCTCCCCTTTGGGGGGGGGAAGAGACTGAAGCTTTCTTT
clone size: many
V gene: TRBV7-9
D gene: .
J gene: TRBJ1-1

CDR3 protein: CATSRPGGTDEQFF
CDR3 DNA: TGTGCCACCAGCAGGCCAGGGGGCACGGATGAGCAGTTCTTC
clone size: many
V gene: TRBV15
D gene: TRBD1
J gene: TRBJ2-1

CDR3 protein: CASSWGGGRDTEAFF
CDR3 DNA: TGCGCCAGCAGCTGGGGGGGCGGCAGGGACACTGAAGCTTTCTTT
clone size: .
V gene: TRBV5-1
D gene: .
J gene: TRBJ1-1

CDR3 protein: CSAKTGNSYEQYF
CDR3 DNA: TGCAGTGCAAAAACAGGGAATTCATACGAGCAGTACTTC
clone size: many
V gene: TRBV20-1
D gene: .
J gene: TRBJ2-7

CDR3 protein: CASRAEYSNQPQHF
CDR3 DNA: TGTGCCAGCAGAGCGGAGTATAGCAATCAGCCCCAGCATTTT
clone size: .
V gene: TRBV2
D gene: .
J gene: TRBJ1-5

CDR3 protein: CSVGGLAGGTDTQYF
CDR3 DNA: TGCAGCGTTGGGGGACTAGCGGGGGGGACAGATACGCAGTATTTT
clone size: .
V gene: TRBV29-1
D gene: TRBD2
J gene: TRBJ2-3

CDR3 protein: CAITGPRRDGYTF
CDR3 DNA: TGTGCCATCACCGGTCCCAGAAGGGATGGCTACACCTTC
clone size: .
V gene: TRBV10-3
D gene: .
J gene: TRBJ1-2